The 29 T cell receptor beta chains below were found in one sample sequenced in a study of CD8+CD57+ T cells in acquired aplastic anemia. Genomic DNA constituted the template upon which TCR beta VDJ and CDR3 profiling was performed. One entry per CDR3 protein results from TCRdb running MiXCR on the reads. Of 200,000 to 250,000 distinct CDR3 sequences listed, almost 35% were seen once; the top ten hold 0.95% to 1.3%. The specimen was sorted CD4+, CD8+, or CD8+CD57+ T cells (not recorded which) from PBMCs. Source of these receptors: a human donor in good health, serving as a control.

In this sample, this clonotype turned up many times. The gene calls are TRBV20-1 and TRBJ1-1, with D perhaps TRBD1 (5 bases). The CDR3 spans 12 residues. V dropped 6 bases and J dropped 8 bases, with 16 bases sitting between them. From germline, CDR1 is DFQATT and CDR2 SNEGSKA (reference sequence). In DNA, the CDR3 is TGCAGTGCGAATCAATTGGGGGTAGAAGCTTTCTTT. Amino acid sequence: CSANQLGVEAFF.

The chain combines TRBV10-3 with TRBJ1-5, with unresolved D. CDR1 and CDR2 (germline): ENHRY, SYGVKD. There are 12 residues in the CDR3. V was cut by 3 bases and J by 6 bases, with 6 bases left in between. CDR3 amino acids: CAISEASQPQHF. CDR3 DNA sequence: TGTGCCATCAGTGAAGCGTCTCAGCCCCAGCATTTT.

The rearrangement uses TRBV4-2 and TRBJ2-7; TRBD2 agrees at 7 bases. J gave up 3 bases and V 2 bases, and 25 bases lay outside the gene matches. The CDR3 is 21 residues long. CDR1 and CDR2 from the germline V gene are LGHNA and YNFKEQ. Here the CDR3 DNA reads TGTGCCAGCAGCCAATTAAAGGGCAAACCAGCGGGAAGCATTAGTGGCTACGAGCAGTACTTC. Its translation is CASSQLKGKPAGSISGYEQYF.

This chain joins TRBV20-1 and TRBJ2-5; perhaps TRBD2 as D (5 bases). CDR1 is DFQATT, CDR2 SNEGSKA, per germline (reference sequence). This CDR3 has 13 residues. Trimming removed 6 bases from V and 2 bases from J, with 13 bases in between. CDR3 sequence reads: CSASVSGQETQYF. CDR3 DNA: TGCAGTGCCTCCGTTTCGGGGCAAGAGACCCAGTACTTC.

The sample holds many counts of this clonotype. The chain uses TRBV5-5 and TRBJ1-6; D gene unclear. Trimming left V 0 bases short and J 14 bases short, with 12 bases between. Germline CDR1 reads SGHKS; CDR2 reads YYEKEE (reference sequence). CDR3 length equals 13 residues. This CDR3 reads CASSLGAGYTLHF. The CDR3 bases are TGTGCCAGCAGCTTGGGAGCCGGTTACACCCTCCACTTT.

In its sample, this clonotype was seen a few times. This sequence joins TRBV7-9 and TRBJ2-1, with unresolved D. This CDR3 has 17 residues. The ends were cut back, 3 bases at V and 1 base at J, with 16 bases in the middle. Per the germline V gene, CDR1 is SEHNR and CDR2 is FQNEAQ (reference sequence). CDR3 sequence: CASSFAAPVGSYNEQFF. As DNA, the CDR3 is TGTGCCAGCAGCTTCGCGGCACCGGTGGGATCCTACAATGAGCAGTTCTTC. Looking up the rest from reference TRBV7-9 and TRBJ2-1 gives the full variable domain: DTGVSQNPRHKITKRGQNVTFRCDPISEHNRLYWYRQTLGQGPEFLTYFQNEAQLEKSRLLSDRFSAERPKGSFSTLEIQRTEQGDSAMYLCASSFAAPVGSYNEQFFGPGTRLTVL.

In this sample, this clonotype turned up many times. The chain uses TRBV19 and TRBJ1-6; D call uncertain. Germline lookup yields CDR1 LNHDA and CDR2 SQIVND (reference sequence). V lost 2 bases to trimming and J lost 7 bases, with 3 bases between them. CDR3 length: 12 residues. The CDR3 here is CASSISNSPLHF. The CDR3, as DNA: TGTGCCAGTAGTATATCAAATTCACCCCTCCACTTT.

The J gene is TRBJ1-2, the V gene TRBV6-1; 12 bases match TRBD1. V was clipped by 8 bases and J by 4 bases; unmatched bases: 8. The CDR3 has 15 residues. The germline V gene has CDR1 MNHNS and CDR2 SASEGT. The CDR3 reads CASAKVGQGAYGYTF. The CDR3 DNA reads TGTGCCAGCGCAAAGGTGGGACAGGGGGCCTATGGCTACACCTTC.

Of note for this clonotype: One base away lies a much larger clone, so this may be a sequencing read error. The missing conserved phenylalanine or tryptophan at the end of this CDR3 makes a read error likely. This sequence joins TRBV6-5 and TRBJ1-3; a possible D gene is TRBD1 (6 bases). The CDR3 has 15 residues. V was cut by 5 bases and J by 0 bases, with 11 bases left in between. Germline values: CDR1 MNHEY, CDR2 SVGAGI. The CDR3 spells CASSKEQGSGNTIYS. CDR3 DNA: TGTGCCAGCAGTAAAGAACAGGGCTCTGGAAACACCATATATTCT.

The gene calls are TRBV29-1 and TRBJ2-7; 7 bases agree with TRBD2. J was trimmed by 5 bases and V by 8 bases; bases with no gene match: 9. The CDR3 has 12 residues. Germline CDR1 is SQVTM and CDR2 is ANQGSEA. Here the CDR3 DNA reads TGCAGCTTTTCACCTCGGGGGGACGAGCAGTACTTC. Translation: CSFSPRGDEQYF.

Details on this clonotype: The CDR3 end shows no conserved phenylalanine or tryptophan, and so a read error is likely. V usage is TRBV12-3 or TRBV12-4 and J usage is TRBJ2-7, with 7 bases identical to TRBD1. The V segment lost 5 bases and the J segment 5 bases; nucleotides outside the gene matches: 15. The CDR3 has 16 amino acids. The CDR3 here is CASSTFRVDRIDEQYL. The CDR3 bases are TGTGCCAGCAGTACATTTCGTGTGGACAGGATCGACGAGCAGTACCTC.

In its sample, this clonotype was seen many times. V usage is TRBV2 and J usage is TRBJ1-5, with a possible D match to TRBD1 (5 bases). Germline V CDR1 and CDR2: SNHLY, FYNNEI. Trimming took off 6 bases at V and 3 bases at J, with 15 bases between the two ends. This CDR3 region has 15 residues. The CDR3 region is CASRAGGGFNQPQHF. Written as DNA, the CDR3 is TGTGCCAGCAGAGCTGGGGGGGGGTTCAATCAGCCCCAGCATTTT. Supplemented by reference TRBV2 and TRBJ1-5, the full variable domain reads EPEVTQTPSHQVTQMGQEVILRCVPISNHLYFYWYRQILGQKVEFLVSFYNNEISEKSEIFDDQFSVERPDGSNFTLKIRSTKLEDSAMYFCASRAGGGFNQPQHFGDGTRLSIL.

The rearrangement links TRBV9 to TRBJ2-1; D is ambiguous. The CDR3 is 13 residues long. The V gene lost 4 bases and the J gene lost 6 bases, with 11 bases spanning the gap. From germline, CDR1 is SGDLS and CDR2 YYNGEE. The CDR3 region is CASSQSNVNEQFF. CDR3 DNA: TGTGCCAGCAGCCAGTCCAATGTCAATGAGCAGTTCTTC.

CDR3 sequence reads: CASSVQGIYGYTF. In DNA, the CDR3 is TGTGCCAGCAGTGTTCAGGGCATCTATGGCTACACCTTC. The V gene is TRBV25-1, the J gene TRBJ1-2; TRBD1 is a possible D gene (5 bases). This CDR3 comprises 13 residues. Germline V gene data show CDR1 as MGHDK and CDR2 as SYGVNS. Deletions cut 4 bases from V and 4 bases from J, with 10 bases between.

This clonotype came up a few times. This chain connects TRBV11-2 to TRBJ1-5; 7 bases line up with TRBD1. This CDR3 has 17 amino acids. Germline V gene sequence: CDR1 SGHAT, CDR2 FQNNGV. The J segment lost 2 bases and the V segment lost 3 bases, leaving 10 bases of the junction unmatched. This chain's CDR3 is CASSFRRGGQGNQPQHF. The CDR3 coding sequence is TGTGCCAGCAGCTTTAGGCGGGGTGGACAGGGCAATCAGCCCCAGCATTTT.

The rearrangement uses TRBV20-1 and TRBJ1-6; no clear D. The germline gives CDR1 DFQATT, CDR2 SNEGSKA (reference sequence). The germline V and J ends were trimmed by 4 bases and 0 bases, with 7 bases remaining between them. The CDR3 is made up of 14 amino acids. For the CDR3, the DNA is TGCAGTGCTACCCAATACTCCTATAATTCACCCCTCCACTTT. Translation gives CSATQYSYNSPLHF.

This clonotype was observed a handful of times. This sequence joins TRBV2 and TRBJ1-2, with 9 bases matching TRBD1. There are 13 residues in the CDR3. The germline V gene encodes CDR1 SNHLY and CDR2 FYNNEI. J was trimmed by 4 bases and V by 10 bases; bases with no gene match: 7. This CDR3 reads CATDRGGSYGYTF. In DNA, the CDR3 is TGTGCCACCGACAGGGGGGGGAGCTATGGCTACACCTTC.

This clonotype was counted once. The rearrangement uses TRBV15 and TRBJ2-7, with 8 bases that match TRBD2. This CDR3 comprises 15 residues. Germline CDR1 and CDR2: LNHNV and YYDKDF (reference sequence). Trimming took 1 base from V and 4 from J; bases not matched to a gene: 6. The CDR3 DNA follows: TGTGCCACCAGCAGAGCCGGGGGGGCTTGGTACGAGCAGTACTTC. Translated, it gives CATSRAGGAWYEQYF.

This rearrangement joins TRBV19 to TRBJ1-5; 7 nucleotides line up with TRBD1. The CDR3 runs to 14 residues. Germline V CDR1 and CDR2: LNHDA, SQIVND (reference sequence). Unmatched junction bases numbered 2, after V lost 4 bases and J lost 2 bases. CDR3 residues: CASSTGGGNQPQHF. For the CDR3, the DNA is TGTGCCAGTAGTACAGGGGGAGGCAATCAGCCCCAGCATTTT.

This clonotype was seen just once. Written as DNA, the CDR3 is TGCAGTGCTACCACAGGGGGAGATTTGCTTATTAACTATGGCTACACCTTC. Its protein is CSATTGGDLLINYGYTF. The chain couples TRBV20-1 to TRBJ1-2; 8 bases match TRBD1. Germline V lookup: CDR1 DFQATT, CDR2 SNEGSKA (reference sequence). V lost 4 bases and J lost 1; bases outside the gene matches: 14. The length of the CDR3 is 17 residues.

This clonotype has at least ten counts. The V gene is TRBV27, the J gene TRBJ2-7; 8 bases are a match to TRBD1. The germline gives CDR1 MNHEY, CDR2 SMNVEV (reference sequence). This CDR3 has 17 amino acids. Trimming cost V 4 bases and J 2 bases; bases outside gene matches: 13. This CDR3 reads CASSSTYRGLATYEQYF. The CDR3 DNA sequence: TGTGCCAGCAGTTCAACCTACAGGGGGTTAGCAACCTACGAGCAGTACTTC.

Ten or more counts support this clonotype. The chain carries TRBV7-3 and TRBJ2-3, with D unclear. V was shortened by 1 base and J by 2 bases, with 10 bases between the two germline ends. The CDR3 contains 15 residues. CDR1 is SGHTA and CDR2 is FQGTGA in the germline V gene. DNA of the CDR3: TGTGCCAGCAGCTTAATGGGCAGTATCACAGATACGCAGTATTTT. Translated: CASSLMGSITDTQYF.

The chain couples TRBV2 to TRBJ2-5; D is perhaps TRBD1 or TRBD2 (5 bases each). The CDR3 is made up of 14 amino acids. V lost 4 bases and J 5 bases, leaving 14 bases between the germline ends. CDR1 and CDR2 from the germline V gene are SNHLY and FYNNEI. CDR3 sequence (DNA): TGTGCCAGCAGTGGAATGATTTGGGGGGAGACCCAGTACTTC. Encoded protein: CASSGMIWGETQYF. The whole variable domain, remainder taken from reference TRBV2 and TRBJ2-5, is EPEVTQTPSHQVTQMGQEVILRCVPISNHLYFYWYRQILGQKVEFLVSFYNNEISEKSEIFDDQFSVERPDGSNFTLKIRSTKLEDSAMYFCASSGMIWGETQYFGPGTRLLVL.

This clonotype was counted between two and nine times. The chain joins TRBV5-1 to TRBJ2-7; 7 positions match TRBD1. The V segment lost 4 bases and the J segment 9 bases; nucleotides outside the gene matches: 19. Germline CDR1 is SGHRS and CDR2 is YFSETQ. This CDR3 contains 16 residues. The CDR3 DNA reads TGCGCCAGCAGCGCTAACCTTAGACAGGGTGCCTCCGGGCAGTACTTC. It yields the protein CASSANLRQGASGQYF.

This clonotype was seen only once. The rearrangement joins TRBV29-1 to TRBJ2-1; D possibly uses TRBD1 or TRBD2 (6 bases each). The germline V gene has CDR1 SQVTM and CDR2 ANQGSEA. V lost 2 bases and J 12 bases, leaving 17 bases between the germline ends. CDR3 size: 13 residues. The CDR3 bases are TGCAGCGTTGAATCCGGGGGCGGAGATACGCAGTTCTTC. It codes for CSVESGGGDTQFF.

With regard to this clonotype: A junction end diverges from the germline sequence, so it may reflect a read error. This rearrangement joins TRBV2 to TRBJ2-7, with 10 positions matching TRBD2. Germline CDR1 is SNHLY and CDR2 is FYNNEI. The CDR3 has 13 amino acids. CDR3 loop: CACSELYGTSEFF. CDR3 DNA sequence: TGTGCCTGCAGTGAATTATACGGGACTAGCGAATTCTTC.

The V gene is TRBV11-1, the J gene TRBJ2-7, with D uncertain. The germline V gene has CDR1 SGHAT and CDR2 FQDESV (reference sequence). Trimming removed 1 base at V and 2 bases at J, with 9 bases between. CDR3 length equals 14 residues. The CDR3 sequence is CASSLGTGPYEQYF. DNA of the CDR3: TGTGCCAGCAGCTTAGGGACCGGGCCCTACGAGCAGTACTTC. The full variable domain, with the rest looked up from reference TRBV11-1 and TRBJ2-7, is EAEVAQSPRYKITEKSQAVAFWCDPISGHATLYWYRQILGQGPELLVQFQDESVVDDSQLPKDRFSAERLKGVDSTLKIQPAELGDSAMYLCASSLGTGPYEQYFGPGTRLTVT.

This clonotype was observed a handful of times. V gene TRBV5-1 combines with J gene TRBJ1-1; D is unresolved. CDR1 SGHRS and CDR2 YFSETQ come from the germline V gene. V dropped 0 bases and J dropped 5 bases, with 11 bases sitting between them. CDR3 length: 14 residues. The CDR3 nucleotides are TGCGCCAGCAGCTTGGAGCGGGGAGGGACTGAAGCTTTCTTT. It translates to CASSLERGGTEAFF. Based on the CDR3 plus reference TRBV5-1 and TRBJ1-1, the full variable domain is KAGVTQTPRYLIKTRGQQVTLSCSPISGHRSVSWYQQTPGQGLQFLFEYFSETQRNKGNFPGRFSGRQFSNSRSEMNVSTLELGDSALYLCASSLERGGTEAFFGQGTRLTVV.

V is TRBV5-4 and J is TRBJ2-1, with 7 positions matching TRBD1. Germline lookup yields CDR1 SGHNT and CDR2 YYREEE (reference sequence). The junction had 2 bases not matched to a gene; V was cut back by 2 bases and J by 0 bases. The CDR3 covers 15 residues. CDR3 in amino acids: CASSLGGASYNEQFF. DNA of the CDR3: TGTGCCAGCAGCTTAGGGGGCGCCTCCTACAATGAGCAGTTCTTC.